This T cell receptor beta chain was recovered during a study of control samples from healthy donors and cancer patients (TCRdb year 2020). Details on this clone: Which antigen it targets is not known. Base qualities are not provided; no much larger clone lies one nucleotide away.

The library came from the immunoSEQ multiplex PCR assay. The immuneACCESS repertoire file appears here via TCRdb, limited to in-frame rearrangements. These files lack a portion of the clones; in checked studies, under half of the deficit traces to unresolved V genes, and the cause of the others is not known. The sample table records roughly 100,000 clones; approximately 92% of these occur just once. Around 3% of the sample lies in the top ten. The CDR3 starts with the cysteine, ends with the phenylalanine, and has 16 residues. Just CDR3 DNA is preserved here, 48 bases in frame from base 1. From a lookup of the germline V gene (reference sequence), CDR1 and CDR2 are LNHDA and SQIVND. V ends up 7 bases short and J 2 bases short, with an unmatched junction base count of 13.

Source material: blood. The TCR originated in a human donor in good health. The donor label of this sample is uncertain. The receptor chain draws on TRBV19 and TRBJ1-1; a stretch of 7 junction bases matches TRBD1. The nucleotides are TGTGCCAGTACCCTGCGTGGGACAGCTATTAACACTGAAGCTTTCTTT. Protein translation: CASTLRGTAINTEAFF. The variable domain in full, with residues beyond the CDR3 obtained from the reference TRBV19 and TRBJ1-1 genes, is DGGITQSPKYLFRKEGQNVTLSCEQNLNHDAMYWYRQDPGQGLRLIYYSQIVNDFQKGDIAEGYSVSREKKESFPLTVTSAQKNPTAFYLCASTLRGTAINTEAFFGQGTRLTVV.